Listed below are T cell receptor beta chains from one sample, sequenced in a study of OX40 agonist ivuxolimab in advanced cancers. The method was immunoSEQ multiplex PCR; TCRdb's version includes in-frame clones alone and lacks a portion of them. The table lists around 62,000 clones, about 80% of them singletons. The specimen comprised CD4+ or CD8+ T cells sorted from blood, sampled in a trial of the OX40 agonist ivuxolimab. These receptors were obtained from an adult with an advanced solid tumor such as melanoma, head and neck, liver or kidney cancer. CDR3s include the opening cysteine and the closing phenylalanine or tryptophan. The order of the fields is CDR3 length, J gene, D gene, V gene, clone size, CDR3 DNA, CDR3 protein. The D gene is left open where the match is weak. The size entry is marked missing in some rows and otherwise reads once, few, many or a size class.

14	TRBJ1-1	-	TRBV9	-	TGTGCCAGCAGCGTAGAGTCAACCAACACTGAAGCTTTCTTT	CASSVESTNTEAFF
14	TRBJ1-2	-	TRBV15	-	TGTGCCACCAGCACCCGACAGACGAGGAATGGCTACACCTTC	CATSTRQTRNGYTF
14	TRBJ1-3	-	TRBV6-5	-	TGTGCCAGCCGCCTCAGGACAGCTGGAAACACCATATATTTT	CASRLRTAGNTIYF
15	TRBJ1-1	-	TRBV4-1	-	TGCGCCAGCAGCCAAGAAGGGACGGGTGTGACTGAAGCTTTCTTT	CASSQEGTGVTEAFF
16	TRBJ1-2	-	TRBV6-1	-	TGTGCCAGCAGTGAACCCTGGAGGGGGTCTAACTATGGCTACACCTTC	CASSEPWRGSNYGYTF
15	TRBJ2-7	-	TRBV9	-	TGTGCCAGCAGCCAACTCCCCTGGGGATATGACGAGCAGTACTTC	CASSQLPWGYDEQYF
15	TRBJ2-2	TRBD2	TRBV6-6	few	TGTGCCACCCTGGGAGGGCCTGCGAACACCGGGGAGCTGTTTTTT	CATLGGPANTGELFF
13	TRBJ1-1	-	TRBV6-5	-	TGTGCCAGCAGTTATATCTCAGAGTCTGAAGCTTTCTTT	CASSYISESEAFF
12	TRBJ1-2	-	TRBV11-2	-	TGTGCCAGCAGCTTATCAGGTAGAGGCTACACCTTC	CASSLSGRGYTF
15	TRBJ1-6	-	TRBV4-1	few	TGCGCCAGCAGCCAAGTAGCCAAACCTAATTCACCCCTCCACTTT	CASSQVAKPNSPLHF
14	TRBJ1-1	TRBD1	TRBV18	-	TGTGCCAGCTCACCACCCTTGGGACAGAATGAAGCTTTCTTT	CASSPPLGQNEAFF
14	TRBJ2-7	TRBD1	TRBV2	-	TGTGCCAGCAGCGAACAGGGGCCCTCCTACGAGCAGTACTTC	CASSEQGPSYEQYF
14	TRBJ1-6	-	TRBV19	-	TGTGCCAGTAGGATTGGCCTCCCTGGTTCACCCCTCCACTTT	CASRIGLPGSPLHF
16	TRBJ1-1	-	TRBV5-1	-	TGCGCCAGCAGCTTGGAAAGGGCCGAAGGCTCCACTGAAGCTTTCTTT	CASSLERAEGSTEAFF